The 10 T cell receptor beta chains reported below all come from one sample, sequenced in a study of blood T cell repertoires in COVID-19. Using immunoSEQ multiplex PCR, the repertoire was profiled, and TCRdb retains in-frame clones only, with some absent. The table records over 150,000 clones, 70% to 90% of them present only once. The sample comprised peripheral blood. The source of these receptors is a man aged 35 to 55 with acute or convalescent COVID-19.

The genes are TRBV7-3 and TRBJ2-7; 10 nucleotides align to TRBD1. Losses at the gene ends were 2 bases for V and 2 bases for J; bases not matched to a gene: 9. The CDR3 is 17 amino acids. Looked up from germline, CDR1 is SGHTA and CDR2 is FQGTGA. CDR3 protein: CASSLRPVTGGPYEQYF. The CDR3 DNA reads TGTGCCAGCAGCTTACGCCCCGTGACAGGGGGCCCCTACGAGCAGTACTTC. Full variable domain (missing parts from reference TRBV7-3 and TRBJ2-7): GAGVSQTPSNKVTEKGKYVELRCDPISGHTALYWYRQSLGQGPEFLIYFQGTGAADDSGLPNDRFFAVRPEGSVSTLKIQRTERGDSAVYLCASSLRPVTGGPYEQYFGPGTRLTVT.

This chain connects TRBV10-1 to TRBJ1-1; TRBD1 might be the D (5 bases). The CDR3 is 13 amino acids. The germline V gene has CDR1 WNHNN and CDR2 SYGVQD (reference sequence). V lost 4 bases to trimming and J lost 0 bases, with 6 bases between them. The CDR3 sequence is CASSGTMNTEAFF. The DNA for the CDR3 is TGCGCCAGCAGTGGGACAATGAACACTGAAGCTTTCTTT.

The V and J genes are TRBV6-6 and TRBJ2-1, with unresolved D. CDR1 and CDR2 (germline): MNHNY, SVGAGI (reference sequence). The CDR3 spans 15 residues. Trimming stripped 3 bases from V and 7 bases from J, with 16 bases between. The CDR3 loop reads CASSYNVAETNEQFF. CDR3 DNA sequence: TGTGCCAGCAGTTATAATGTGGCAGAGACTAATGAGCAGTTCTTC.

V is TRBV4-2 and J is TRBJ2-1; TRBD2 matches at 12 bases. The CDR3 has 16 residues. Germline V gene data show CDR1 as LGHNA and CDR2 as YNFKEQ. With 1 base clipped from V and 4 bases from J, the junction kept 2 bases outside the gene matches. In nucleotides, the CDR3 is TGTGCCAGCAGCCAAGGGACTAGCGGGGAATACAATGAGCAGTTCTTC. Its translation is CASSQGTSGEYNEQFF.

This clone was counted only a few times. This sequence joins TRBV6-5 and TRBJ2-7, with 7 bases matching TRBD2. Germline V gene sequence: CDR1 MNHEY, CDR2 SVGAGI. With 0 bases clipped from V and 7 bases from J, the junction kept 9 bases outside the gene matches. CDR3 length: 15 amino acids. The CDR3 reads CASSYSVGGVTEQYF. The CDR3 DNA sequence: TGTGCCAGCAGTTACTCGGTGGGGGGGGTTACAGAGCAGTACTTC.

This chain connects TRBV25-1 to TRBJ2-5, with 7 bases that match TRBD2. Germline values: CDR1 MGHDK, CDR2 SYGVNS. V lost 8 bases and J lost 4; bases outside the gene matches: 10. This CDR3 spans 14 amino acids. CDR3 DNA: TGTGCCAGCGCGGGGGTCGGATCTGGAGAGACCCAGTACTTC. Encoded protein: CASAGVGSGETQYF.

As regards this clone: The junction does not match germline at one end; this may be a read error. The chain carries TRBV5-4 and TRBJ2-2; 7 bases are a match to TRBD2. Germline-derived CDR1 and CDR2 are SGHNT and YYREEE (reference sequence). The CDR3 contains 14 residues. The CDR3 loop is CASRFWGGSGELFF. In nucleotides, the CDR3 is TGTGCCAGCCGCTTTTGGGGGGGGTCGGGGGAGCTGTTTTTT.

V and J are TRBV5-6 and TRBJ2-7; 7 bases align to TRBD2. Germline values: CDR1 SGHDT, CDR2 YYEEEE. This CDR3 has 12 residues. V shed 3 bases, J shed 10 bases, and the junction held 7 bases outside the gene matches. This CDR3 reads CASSSRGGFQYF. The CDR3 region has the DNA TGTGCCAGCAGCTCTCGGGGAGGGTTCCAGTACTTC.

The chain links TRBV28 to TRBJ1-6, with D perhaps TRBD1 (5 bases). The CDR3 length is 14 residues. Germline lookup yields CDR1 MDHEN and CDR2 SYDVKM. V lost 6 bases to trimming and J lost 10 bases, with 16 bases between them. The CDR3: CASSPSGLDSPLHF. The CDR3 nucleotides read TGTGCCAGCAGCCCCTCAGGGCTCGACTCACCCCTCCACTTT.

The rearrangement joins TRBV15 to TRBJ2-4; 10 bases agree with TRBD1. The CDR3 contains 19 residues. Germline lookup yields CDR1 LNHNV and CDR2 YYDKDF (reference sequence). The ends lost 5 bases at V and 1 base at J; junction bases unmatched: 14. The CDR3 sequence: CATSREGSRQGAAKNIQYF. The CDR3 bases are TGTGCCACCAGCCGGGAGGGCTCCCGACAGGGGGCTGCCAAAAACATTCAGTACTTC.